The TCR beta chain described here comes from a study of regulatory T cells in long-lasting Graves disease. Time point meaning: newly diagnosed GD, antithyroid drugs for less than 3 months. Following extraction of RNA from PBMCs, that RNA was used to make the TCR library. This clonotype showed up just once. The J segment lost 4 bases and the V segment lost 2 bases, leaving 10 bases of the junction unmatched. The CDR3 totals 17 residues. In germline, CDR1 is SGDLS, CDR2 YYNGEE. The authors built TCR beta libraries using iRepertoire HTBI primers and Arm-PCR of CDR3 regions. From the multiplex PCR reads, TCRdb called clonotypes with MiXCR, one entry per CDR3 protein. The sample lists roughly 560,000 distinct CDR3 sequences, about 15% occurring once. The same sample was also used in a study of T cells in Graves' hyperthyroidism and ophthalmopathy. Turning to that study: Among the patients, aged 18 to 65, hyperthyroidism was newly diagnosed and had lasted under 2 months. The TCR CDR3 first-round RT-PCR relied on the HTBI primer set.

Material: peripheral blood mononuclear cells (PBMCs), obtained at new diagnosis, from a patient treated with antithyroid drugs. The receptor's source is a woman aged 35-65 years with Graves disease. The chain uses TRBV9 and TRBJ1-3, with TRBD1 matching 9 bases. The CDR3 coding sequence is TGTGCCAGCAGCGTCGGGACAGGGACTCTAGGGGGAAACACCATATATTTT. It translates to CASSVGTGTLGGNTIYF. The whole variable domain, remainder taken from reference TRBV9 and TRBJ1-3, is DSGVTQTPKHLITATGQRVTLRCSPRSGDLSVYWYQQSLDQGLQFLIQYYNGEERAKGNILERFSAQQFPDLHSELNLSSLELGDSALYFCASSVGTGTLGGNTIYFGEGSWLTVV.